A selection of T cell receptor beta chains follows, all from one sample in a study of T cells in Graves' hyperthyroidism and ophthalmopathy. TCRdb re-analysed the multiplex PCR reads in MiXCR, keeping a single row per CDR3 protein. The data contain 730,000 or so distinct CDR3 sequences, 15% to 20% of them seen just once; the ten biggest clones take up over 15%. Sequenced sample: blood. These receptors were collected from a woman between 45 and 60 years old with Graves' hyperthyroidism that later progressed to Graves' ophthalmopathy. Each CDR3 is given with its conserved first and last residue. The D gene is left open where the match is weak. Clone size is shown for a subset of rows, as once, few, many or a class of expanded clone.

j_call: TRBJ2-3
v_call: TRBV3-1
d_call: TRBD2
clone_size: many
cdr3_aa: CASSQVGLAGAKDTQYF
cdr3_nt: TGTGCCAGCAGCCAAGTAGGCCTAGCGGGGGCGAAAGATACGCAGTATTTT

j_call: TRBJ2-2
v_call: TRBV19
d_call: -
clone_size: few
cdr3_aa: CASSKMGLDTGELFF
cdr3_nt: TGTGCCAGTAGTAAGATGGGGCTTGACACCGGGGAGCTGTTTTTT

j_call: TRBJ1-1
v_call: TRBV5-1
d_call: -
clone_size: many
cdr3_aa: CASSLDGGGTEAFF
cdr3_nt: TGTGCCAGCAGCTTGGACGGGGGAGGAACTGAAGCTTTCTTT

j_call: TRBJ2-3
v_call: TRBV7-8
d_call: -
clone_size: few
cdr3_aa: CASSPELDTDTQYF
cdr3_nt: TGTGCCAGCAGCCCGGAACTAGACACAGATACGCAGTATTTT

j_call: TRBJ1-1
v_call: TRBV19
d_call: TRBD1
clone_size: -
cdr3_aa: CASRFSDRHMNTEAFF
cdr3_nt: TGTGCCAGTAGATTCTCGGACAGGCACATGAACACTGAAGCTTTCTTT

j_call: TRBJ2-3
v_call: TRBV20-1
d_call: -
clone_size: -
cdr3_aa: CSARDNVRAGVGTDTQYF
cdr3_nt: TGCAGTGCTAGAGATAACGTGCGGGCAGGGGTCGGCACAGATACGCAGTATTTT

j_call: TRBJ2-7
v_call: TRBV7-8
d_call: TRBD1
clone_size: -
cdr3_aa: CASSTGQGAAYEQYF
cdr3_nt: TGTGCCAGCAGCACCGGACAGGGGGCGGCATACGAGCAGTACTTC

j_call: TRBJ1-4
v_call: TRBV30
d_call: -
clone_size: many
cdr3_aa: CAWRGRGATNEKLFF
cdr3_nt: TGTGCCTGGAGGGGTAGGGGAGCAACTAATGAAAAACTGTTTTTT

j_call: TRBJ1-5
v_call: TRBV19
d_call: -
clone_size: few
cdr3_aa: CATRVVADSNQPQHF
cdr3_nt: TGTGCCACTAGAGTCGTAGCAGATAGCAATCAGCCCCAGCATTTT

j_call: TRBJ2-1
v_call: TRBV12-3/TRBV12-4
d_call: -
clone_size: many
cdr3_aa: CASGRDSGSYNEQFF
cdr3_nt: TGTGCCAGCGGGCGCGACAGCGGCTCCTACAATGAGCAGTTCTTC

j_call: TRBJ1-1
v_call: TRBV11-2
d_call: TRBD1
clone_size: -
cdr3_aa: CASSLGPGTGSNTEAFF
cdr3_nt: TGTGCCAGCAGCTTGGGCCCCGGGACAGGGAGCAACACTGAAGCTTTCTTT

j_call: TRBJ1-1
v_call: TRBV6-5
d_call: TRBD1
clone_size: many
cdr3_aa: CASSYTRPTGGTEAFF
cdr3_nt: TGTGCCAGCAGTTACACCAGACCGACAGGGGGCACTGAAGCTTTCTTT

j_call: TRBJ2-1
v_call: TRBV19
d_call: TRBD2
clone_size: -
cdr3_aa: CASRESGGARDEQFF
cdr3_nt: TGTGCCAGTCGGGAGAGCGGGGGGGCCAGGGATGAGCAGTTCTTC

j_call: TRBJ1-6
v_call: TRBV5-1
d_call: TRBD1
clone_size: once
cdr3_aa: CASSNRQGSNSPLHF
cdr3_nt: TGCGCCAGCAGCAATCGACAGGGTAGTAATTCACCCCTCCACTTT

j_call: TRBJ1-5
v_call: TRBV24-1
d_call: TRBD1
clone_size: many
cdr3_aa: CATSPGQGGNQPQHF
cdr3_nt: TGTGCCACCAGTCCGGGACAGGGGGGGAATCAGCCCCAGCATTTT

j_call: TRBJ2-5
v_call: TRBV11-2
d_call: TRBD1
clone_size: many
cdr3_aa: CASSLDRQGQETQYF
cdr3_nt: TGTGCCAGCAGCCTCGACCGACAGGGCCAAGAGACCCAGTACTTC

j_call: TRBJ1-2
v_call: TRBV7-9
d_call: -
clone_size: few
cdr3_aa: CASSLAEQGSDGYTF
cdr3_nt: TGTGCCAGCAGCTTAGCGGAGCAGGGGTCGGATGGCTACACCTTC

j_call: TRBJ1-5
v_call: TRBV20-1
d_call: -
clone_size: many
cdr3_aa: CSASGQSNQPQHF
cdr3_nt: TGCAGTGCAAGTGGACAGAGCAATCAGCCCCAGCATTTT

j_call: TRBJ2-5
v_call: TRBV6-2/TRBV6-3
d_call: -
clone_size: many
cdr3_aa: CASMYSRNQETQYF
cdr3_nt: TGTGCCAGCATGTACTCCCGGAATCAAGAGACCCAGTACTTC

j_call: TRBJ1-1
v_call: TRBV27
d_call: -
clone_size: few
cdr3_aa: CASCPRRLSTEAFF
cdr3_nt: TGTGCCAGCTGTCCTAGGCGGCTTTCCACTGAAGCTTTCTTT

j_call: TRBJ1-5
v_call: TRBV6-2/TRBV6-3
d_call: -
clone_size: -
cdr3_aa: CASRPWGESNQPQHF
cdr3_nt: TGTGCCAGCAGACCCTGGGGGGAAAGCAATCAGCCCCAGCATTTT

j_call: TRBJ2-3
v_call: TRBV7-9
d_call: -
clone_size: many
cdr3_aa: CASSFSRTTDTQYF
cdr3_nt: TGTGCCAGCAGCTTCTCCCGTACCACAGATACGCAGTATTTT

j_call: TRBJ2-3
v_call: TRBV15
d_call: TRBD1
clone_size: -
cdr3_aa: CATSRVGQGTDTQYF
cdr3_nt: TGTGCCACCAGCAGAGTCGGACAGGGGACAGATACGCAGTATTTT

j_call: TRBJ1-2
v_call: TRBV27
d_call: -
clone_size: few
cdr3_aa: CASSLNGGGYTF
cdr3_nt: TGTGCCAGCAGTTTAAATGGGGGAGGCTACACCTTC